A selection of T cell receptor beta chains follows, all from one sample in a study of T-cell reconstitution after alpha-beta-depleted transplantation in children. In TCRdb, the PCR reads were re-called with MiXCR into one record per CDR3 protein. Among hundreds of thousands of distinct CDR3 sequences listed, 13% were seen once. This sample comprised PBMCs, mostly from graft donor cells, obtained 360 days after TCRalphabeta/CD19-depleted stem cell transplant. The receptors originated from a male patient younger than 18 who had a stem cell transplant for acute myeloid leukemia, so the T cells may come from the graft donor. The CDR3 runs from the conserved cysteine through the conserved F or W. The D gene is left open where the match is weak. Clone size is not always given. Where it is, it says once, few, many or a class for expanded clones.

CDR3 | DNA | size | J | D | V
CASSALAGELFF | TGTGCCAGCAGTGCACTAGCCGGGGAGCTGTTTTTT | - | TRBJ2-2 | - | TRBV6-2/TRBV6-3
CASSRTSGRYQETQYF | TGTGCCAGCTCCAGGACTAGCGGGAGGTACCAAGAGACCCAGTACTTC | few | TRBJ2-5 | TRBD2 | TRBV9
CASSYSGMEGRADTQYF | TGTGCCAGCAGTTATAGCGGGATGGAGGGCCGCGCAGATACGCAGTATTTT | few | TRBJ2-3 | TRBD2 | TRBV6-5
CASSSDYLFNTYNEQFF | TGTGCCAGCAGTTCGGACTATCTCTTCAATACCTACAATGAGCAGTTCTTC | - | TRBJ2-1 | - | TRBV6-2/TRBV6-3
CASTERGRLAKNIQYF | TGTGCCAGCACCGAGCGCGGGAGGCTAGCCAAAAACATTCAGTACTTC | many | TRBJ2-4 | TRBD2 | TRBV5-6
CASSQVDSETQYF | TGTGCCAGCAGCCAAGTAGACTCGGAGACCCAGTACTTC | few | TRBJ2-5 | - | TRBV14
CASSLPRDRVYEQYF | TGTGCCAGCAGTCTCCCCCGGGACAGGGTTTACGAGCAGTACTTC | once | TRBJ2-7 | TRBD1 | TRBV28
CASSTRREGPNEQFF | TGTGCCAGCAGTACGAGGCGGGAGGGCCCAAATGAGCAGTTCTTC | - | TRBJ2-1 | TRBD2 | TRBV6-2/TRBV6-3
CSARRGGEVHEQYF | TGCAGTGCTAGGAGGGGAGGAGAGGTCCACGAGCAGTACTTC | many | TRBJ2-7 | - | TRBV20-1
CSASAVGNQPQHF | TGCAGTGCTAGTGCGGTGGGAAATCAGCCCCAGCATTTT | - | TRBJ1-5 | - | TRBV20-1
CASSSGPKCF | TGTGCCAGCAGCTCCGGGCCCAAGTGCTTC | - | TRBJ2-7 | - | TRBV5-5
CASSLRDRFVSGSSYEQYF | TGTGCCAGCAGCTTACGGGACAGGTTTGTAAGCGGGAGCTCCTACGAGCAGTACTTC | - | TRBJ2-7 | - | TRBV7-2
CASNRQYGGDEQFF | TGTGCCAGCAACCGTCAATACGGAGGCGATGAGCAGTTCTTC | many | TRBJ2-1 | - | TRBV6-1
CASSPLTRGGRYEQYF | TGTGCCAGCAGCCCCCTCACTCGAGGGGGGCGCTACGAGCAGTACTTC | few | TRBJ2-7 | - | TRBV7-6
CASSYSGLTGVGEQFF | TGTGCCAGCAGTTACTCGGGCTTAACAGGGGTGGGCGAGCAGTTCTTC | few | TRBJ2-1 | TRBD1 | TRBV6-5
CSAGGPDTQYF | TGCAGCGCCGGAGGTCCAGATACGCAGTATTTT | many | TRBJ2-3 | - | TRBV29-1
CASSQEGGAGGLTQYF | TGCGCCAGCAGCCAAGAAGGCGGTGCAGGGGGGTTGACGCAGTATTTT | many | TRBJ2-3 | - | TRBV4-3
CASSTVGPTPQYF | TGTGCCAGCAGCACAGTGGGCCCTACCCCGCAGTACTTC | - | TRBJ2-7 | - | TRBV13
CSARGGNTGELFF | TGCAGTGCTAGAGGGGGGAACACCGGGGAGCTGTTTTTT | - | TRBJ2-2 | - | TRBV20-1
CSASPGLAGGGEQFF | TGCAGTGCTAGCCCGGGACTAGCGGGAGGCGGTGAGCAGTTCTTC | - | TRBJ2-1 | TRBD2 | TRBV20-1
CASSPTGMGDTQYF | TGTGCCAGCTCACCGACAGGGATGGGAGATACGCAGTATTTT | few | TRBJ2-3 | TRBD1 | TRBV18
CSALTGGQETQYF | TGCAGTGCCTTGACCGGGGGACAAGAGACCCAGTACTTC | few | TRBJ2-5 | - | TRBV20-1
CASSQERVPYEQYF | TGCGCCAGCAGCCAAGAAAGAGTACCCTACGAGCAGTACTTC | many | TRBJ2-7 | - | TRBV4-3
CAISDYRQATDTQYF | TGTGCCATCAGTGACTATCGACAGGCGACAGATACGCAGTATTTT | once | TRBJ2-3 | - | TRBV10-3
CASSPHETSGRRVGELFF | TGTGCCAGCAGCCCTCATGAGACTAGCGGGAGGAGAGTCGGGGAGCTGTTTTTT | - | TRBJ2-2 | TRBD2 | TRBV7-3
CAILSISRGGTDTQYF | TGTGCCATCCTCTCCATTTCGAGGGGGGGTACAGATACGCAGTATTTT | few | TRBJ2-3 | - | TRBV10-3
CADRLRTSGRSDTQYF | TGTGCCGACCGACTCCGGACTAGCGGGAGATCGGATACGCAGTATTTT | few | TRBJ2-3 | TRBD2 | TRBV2
CSARDPSPRSGGPDTQYF | TGCAGTGCTAGAGATCCCTCCCCCCGGTCCGGGGGGCCAGATACGCAGTATTTT | - | TRBJ2-3 | - | TRBV20-1
CASTLTGVDTGELFF | TGTGCCAGCACCTTGACAGGGGTGGACACCGGGGAGCTGTTTTTT | many | TRBJ2-2 | TRBD1 | TRBV6-2/TRBV6-3
CSARSLVRGNLWDSREQYF | TGCAGTGCTAGAAGCCTGGTCAGGGGAAATTTGTGGGACTCCCGTGAGCAGTACTTC | - | TRBJ2-7 | - | TRBV20-1
CASRVIRGDTGELFF | TGTGCCAGCAGAGTGATAAGGGGAGACACCGGGGAGCTGTTTTTT | few | TRBJ2-2 | - | TRBV7-8
CASRTGETQYF | TGTGCCAGTAGAACCGGTGAGACCCAGTACTTC | many | TRBJ2-5 | - | TRBV19
CATNSGGGELFF | TGTGCCACTAACTCTGGTGGCGGGGAGCTGTTTTTT | few | TRBJ2-2 | - | TRBV28
CASSYSGGAGGGYTF | TGTGCCAGCAGTTACTCGGGAGGGGCCGGGGGTGGCTACACCTTC | - | TRBJ1-2 | - | TRBV6-5
CASSLETERDEQYF | TGTGCCAGCAGTTTAGAGACAGAACGGGACGAGCAGTACTTC | - | TRBJ2-7 | - | TRBV12-3/TRBV12-4
CASSDINLEQYF | TGTGCCAGCAGTGATATAAACCTTGAGCAGTACTTC | - | TRBJ2-7 | - | TRBV25-1
CASRMWSGTSGAPAKNIQYF | TGTGCCAGCAGGATGTGGTCGGGGACTAGCGGAGCCCCAGCCAAAAACATTCAGTACTTC | few | TRBJ2-4 | TRBD2 | TRBV6-2/TRBV6-3
CATSEPGTSQFAGELFF | TGTGCCACCAGTGAACCCGGGACTAGCCAATTCGCCGGGGAGCTGTTTTTT | many | TRBJ2-2 | TRBD2 | TRBV24-1
CASSLLRNSYF | TGCGCCAGCAGCTTGCTCCGGAATTCCTACTTC | many | TRBJ2-7 | - | TRBV5-1
CSARDRGTSGKVGELFF | TGCAGTGCTAGAGATCGAGGGACTAGCGGGAAAGTCGGGGAGCTGTTTTTT | - | TRBJ2-2 | TRBD2 | TRBV20-1
CASSGRRLLAGGHTGELFF | TGTGCCAGTAGCGGGCGACGGCTACTAGCGGGAGGTCACACCGGGGAGCTGTTTTTT | few | TRBJ2-2 | TRBD2 | TRBV19
CASSQDLIQGASYSNQPQHF | TGCGCCAGCAGCCAAGATCTGATACAGGGGGCTTCCTATAGCAATCAGCCCCAGCATTTT | few | TRBJ1-5 | TRBD1 | TRBV4-3
CSARDVSISSYEQYF | TGCAGTGCTAGAGACGTTTCCATTAGCTCCTACGAGCAGTACTTC | few | TRBJ2-7 | - | TRBV20-1
CSAPGPMAKNIQYF | TGCAGTGCGCCGGGGCCAATGGCCAAAAACATTCAGTACTTC | - | TRBJ2-4 | - | TRBV20-1
CASSGQGFSYNEQFF | TGCGCCAGCAGTGGACAGGGTTTTTCCTACAATGAGCAGTTCTTC | many | TRBJ2-1 | TRBD1 | TRBV5-1
CSASGVSEAFF | TGCAGTGCGTCAGGAGTATCAGAAGCTTTCTTT | few | TRBJ1-1 | - | TRBV20-1
CASSSTGGPTYEQYF | TGTGCCAGCAGCTCGACAGGGGGGCCCACCTACGAGCAGTACTTC | - | TRBJ2-7 | TRBD1 | TRBV11-2
CASSSGYPGNTIYF | TGTGCCAGCAGTTCAGGGTACCCTGGAAACACCATATATTTT | - | TRBJ1-3 | - | TRBV28
CASSWAFRVEETQYF | TGTGCCAGCAGTTGGGCCTTTAGGGTAGAGGAGACCCAGTACTTC | few | TRBJ2-5 | - | TRBV28
CASSLRLAGANEQFF | TGTGCCAGCAGCTTGCGTCTAGCGGGAGCCAATGAGCAGTTCTTC | many | TRBJ2-1 | TRBD2 | TRBV5-6
CAGSEAGLLSYEQYF | TGTGCCGGGTCAGAAGCGGGCCTACTCTCCTACGAGCAGTACTTC | - | TRBJ2-7 | - | TRBV28
CASSLSKRASYNEQFF | TGTGCCAGCAGCTTATCCAAGCGGGCTTCCTACAATGAGCAGTTCTTC | few | TRBJ2-1 | - | TRBV7-9
CSARDGRPYSNQPQHF | TGCAGTGCTAGAGATGGCAGGCCGTATAGCAATCAGCCCCAGCATTTT | - | TRBJ1-5 | - | TRBV20-1